The following is a T cell receptor beta chain sequence with its context. The antigen is undetermined. Amplification used 60 Vbeta primers and 13 Jbeta primers. TCRdb's table, derived via immunoSEQ multiplex PCR, lists solely in-frame clones and lacks some. This sample has about 130,000 clones, with 75% to 85% found just once. This entry comes from a study of cytomegalovirus exposure and HLA in healthy donors. Study-wide findings and caveats: Both high specificity and high sensitivity reportedly marked the classifier's diagnosis of cytomegalovirus status. Researchers catalogued about 150 TCR beta chains as cytomegalovirus-associated.

Germline V gene data show CDR1 as KGHSH and CDR2 as LQKENI. This CDR3 has 15 residues. Deletions cut 4 bases from V and 0 bases from J, with 10 bases between. The clonotype comes from a woman in her 50s in good health and CMV-seropositive. The V gene is TRBV18, the J gene TRBJ1-3, with D maybe TRBD1 (5 bases). Sequencing was performed on PBMCs. The CDR3 reads CASSRTGFSGNTIYF. In DNA form, the CDR3 reads TGTGCCAGCTCACGAACAGGATTCTCTGGAAACACCATATATTTT.